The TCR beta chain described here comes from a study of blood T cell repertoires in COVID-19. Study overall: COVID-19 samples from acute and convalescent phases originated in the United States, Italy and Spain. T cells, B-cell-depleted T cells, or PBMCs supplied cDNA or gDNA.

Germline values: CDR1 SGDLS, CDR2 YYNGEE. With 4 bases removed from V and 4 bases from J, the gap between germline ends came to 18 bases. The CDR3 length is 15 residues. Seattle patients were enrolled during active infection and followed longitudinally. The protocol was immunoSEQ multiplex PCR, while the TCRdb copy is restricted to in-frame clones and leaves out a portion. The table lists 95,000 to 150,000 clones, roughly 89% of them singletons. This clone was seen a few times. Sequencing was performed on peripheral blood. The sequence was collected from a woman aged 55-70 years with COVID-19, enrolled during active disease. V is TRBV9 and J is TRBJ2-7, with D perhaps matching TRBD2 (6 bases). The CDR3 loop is CASSPRDWGGYEQYF. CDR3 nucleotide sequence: TGTGCCAGCAGCCCCCGAGACTGGGGAGGTTACGAGCAGTACTTC.